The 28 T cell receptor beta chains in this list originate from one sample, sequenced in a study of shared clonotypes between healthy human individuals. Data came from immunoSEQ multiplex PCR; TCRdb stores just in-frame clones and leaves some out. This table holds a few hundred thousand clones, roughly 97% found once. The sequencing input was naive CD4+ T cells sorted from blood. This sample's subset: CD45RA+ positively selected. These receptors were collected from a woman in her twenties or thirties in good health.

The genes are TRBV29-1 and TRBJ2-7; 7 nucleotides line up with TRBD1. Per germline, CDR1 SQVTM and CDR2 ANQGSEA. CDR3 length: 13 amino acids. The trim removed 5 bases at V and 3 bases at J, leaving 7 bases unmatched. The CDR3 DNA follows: TGCAGCGTTCTAGGGGGCGAGGACTACGAGCAGTACTTC. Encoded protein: CSVLGGEDYEQYF.

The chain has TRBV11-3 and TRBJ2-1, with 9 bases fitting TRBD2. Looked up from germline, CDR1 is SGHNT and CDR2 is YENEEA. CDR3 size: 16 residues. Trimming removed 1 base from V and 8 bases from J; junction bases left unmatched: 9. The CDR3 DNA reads TGTGCCAGCAGCTTAGGGGAACCCCTAGCGGGACATGAGCAGTTCTTC. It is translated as CASSLGEPLAGHEQFF. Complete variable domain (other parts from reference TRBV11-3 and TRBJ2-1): EAGVVQSPRYKIIEKKQPVAFWCNPISGHNTLYWYLQNLGQGPELLIRYENEEAVDDSQLPKDRFSAERLKGVDSTLKIQPAELGDSAVYLCASSLGEPLAGHEQFFGPGTRLTVL.

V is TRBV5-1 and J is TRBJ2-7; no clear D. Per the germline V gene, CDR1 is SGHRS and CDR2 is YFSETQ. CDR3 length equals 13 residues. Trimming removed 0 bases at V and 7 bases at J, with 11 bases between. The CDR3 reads CASSLERTAEQYF. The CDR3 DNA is TGCGCCAGCAGCTTGGAGCGCACAGCGGAGCAGTACTTC.

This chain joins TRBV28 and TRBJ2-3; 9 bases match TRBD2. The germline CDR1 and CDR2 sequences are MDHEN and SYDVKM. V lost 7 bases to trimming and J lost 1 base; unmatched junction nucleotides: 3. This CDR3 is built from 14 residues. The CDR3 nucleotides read TGTGCCAGCACGGCGGGAGGGCGCACAGATACGCAGTATTTT. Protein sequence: CASTAGGRTDTQYF.

CDR3 nucleotides: TGTGCCAGTAGTATAGTAACAGGCCGGGAGTCTGAAGCTTTCTTT. Protein: CASSIVTGRESEAFF. This chain links TRBV19 with TRBJ1-1, with a tentative D call TRBD1 (5 bases). CDR1 LNHDA and CDR2 SQIVND come from the germline V gene (reference sequence). Between the trimmed V and J ends, which lost 1 base and 6 bases, there was a span of 15 bases. This CDR3 comprises 15 residues. Together with reference TRBV19 and TRBJ1-1, the CDR3 gives the full variable domain: DGGITQSPKYLFRKEGQNVTLSCEQNLNHDAMYWYRQDPGQGLRLIYYSQIVNDFQKGDIAEGYSVSREKKESFPLTVTSAQKNPTAFYLCASSIVTGRESEAFFGQGTRLTVV.

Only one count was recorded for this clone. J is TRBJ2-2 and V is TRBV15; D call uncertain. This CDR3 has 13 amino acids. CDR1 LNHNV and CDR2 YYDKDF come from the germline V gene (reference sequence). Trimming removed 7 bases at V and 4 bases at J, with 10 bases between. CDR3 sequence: CATTERRTGELFF. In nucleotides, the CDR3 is TGTGCCACCACCGAGAGGCGCACCGGGGAGCTGTTTTTT.

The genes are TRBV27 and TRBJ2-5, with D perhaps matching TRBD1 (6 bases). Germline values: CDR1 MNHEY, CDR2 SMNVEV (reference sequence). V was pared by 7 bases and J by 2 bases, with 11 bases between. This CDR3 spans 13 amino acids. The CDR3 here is CASNGTKQETQYF. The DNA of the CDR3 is TGTGCCAGCAATGGGACAAAACAAGAGACCCAGTACTTC.

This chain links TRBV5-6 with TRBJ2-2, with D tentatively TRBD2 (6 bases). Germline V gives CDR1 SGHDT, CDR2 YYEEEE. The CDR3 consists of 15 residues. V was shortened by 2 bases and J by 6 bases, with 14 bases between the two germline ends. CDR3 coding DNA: TGTGCCAGCAGCTTCGGTGGGAGGATATCCGGGGAGCTGTTTTTT. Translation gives CASSFGGRISGELFF.

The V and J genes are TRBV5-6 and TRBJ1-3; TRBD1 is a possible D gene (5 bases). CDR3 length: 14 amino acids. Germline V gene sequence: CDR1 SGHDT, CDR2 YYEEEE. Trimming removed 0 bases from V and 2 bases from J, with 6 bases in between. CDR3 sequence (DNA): TGTGCCAGCAGCTTGGTAGGGGCTGGAAACACCATATATTTT. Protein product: CASSLVGAGNTIYF.

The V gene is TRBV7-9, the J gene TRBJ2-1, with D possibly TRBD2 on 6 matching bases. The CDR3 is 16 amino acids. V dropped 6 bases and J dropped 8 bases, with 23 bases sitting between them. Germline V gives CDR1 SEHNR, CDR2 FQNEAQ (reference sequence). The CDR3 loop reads CASRSTNGTVIHEQFF. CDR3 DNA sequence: TGTGCCAGCAGGTCCACCAATGGGACTGTGATTCATGAGCAGTTCTTC.

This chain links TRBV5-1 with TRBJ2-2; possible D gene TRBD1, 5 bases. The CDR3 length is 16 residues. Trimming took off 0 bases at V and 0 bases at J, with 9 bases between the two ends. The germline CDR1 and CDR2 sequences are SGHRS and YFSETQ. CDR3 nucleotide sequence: TGCGCCAGCAGCTTGGTCCCAGGGACGAACACCGGGGAGCTGTTTTTT. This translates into CASSLVPGTNTGELFF. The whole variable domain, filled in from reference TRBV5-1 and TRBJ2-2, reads KAGVTQTPRYLIKTRGQQVTLSCSPISGHRSVSWYQQTPGQGLQFLFEYFSETQRNKGNFPGRFSGRQFSNSRSEMNVSTLELGDSALYLCASSLVPGTNTGELFFGEGSRLTVL.

The CDR3 loop reads CSVVGGRARETQYF. The CDR3 DNA follows: TGCAGCGTTGTTGGCGGGAGGGCCAGAGAGACCCAGTACTTC. This chain links TRBV29-1 with TRBJ2-5, with TRBD2 identical over 9 bases. CDR3 length: 14 amino acids. Germline CDR1 and CDR2: SQVTM and ANQGSEA. V was clipped by 4 bases and J by 4 bases; unmatched bases: 7.

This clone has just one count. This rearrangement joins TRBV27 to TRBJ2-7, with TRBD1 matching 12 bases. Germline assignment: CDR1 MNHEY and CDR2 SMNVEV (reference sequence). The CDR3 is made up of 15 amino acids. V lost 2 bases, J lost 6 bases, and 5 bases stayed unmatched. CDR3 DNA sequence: TGTGCCAGCAGTTTAGGGGGACAGGGGGCTCTCGAGCAGTACTTC. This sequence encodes CASSLGGQGALEQYF.

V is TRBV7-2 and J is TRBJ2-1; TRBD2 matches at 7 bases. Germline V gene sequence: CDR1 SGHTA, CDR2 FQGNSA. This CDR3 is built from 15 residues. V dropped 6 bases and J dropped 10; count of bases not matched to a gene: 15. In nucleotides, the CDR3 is TGTGCCAGCAGATTTGGACTAGTTTCCTTCAGGGAGCAGTTCTTC. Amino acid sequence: CASRFGLVSFREQFF.

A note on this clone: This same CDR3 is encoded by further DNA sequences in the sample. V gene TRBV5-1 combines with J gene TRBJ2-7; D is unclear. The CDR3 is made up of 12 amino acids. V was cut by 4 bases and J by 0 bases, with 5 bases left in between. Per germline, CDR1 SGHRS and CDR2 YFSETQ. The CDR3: CASSPSSYEQYF. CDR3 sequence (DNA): TGCGCCAGCAGCCCTTCCTCCTACGAGCAGTACTTC.

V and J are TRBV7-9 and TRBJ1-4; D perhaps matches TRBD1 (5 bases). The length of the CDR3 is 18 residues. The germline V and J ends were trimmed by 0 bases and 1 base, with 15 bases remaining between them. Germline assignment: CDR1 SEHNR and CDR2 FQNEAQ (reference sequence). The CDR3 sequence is CASSLALGLRGTNEKLFF. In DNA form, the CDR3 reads TGTGCCAGCAGCTTAGCGCTTGGTTTAAGGGGAACTAATGAAAAACTGTTTTTT. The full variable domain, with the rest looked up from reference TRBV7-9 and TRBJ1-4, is DTGVSQNPRHKITKRGQNVTFRCDPISEHNRLYWYRQTLGQGPEFLTYFQNEAQLEKSRLLSDRFSAERPKGSFSTLEIQRTEQGDSAMYLCASSLALGLRGTNEKLFFGSGTQLSVL.

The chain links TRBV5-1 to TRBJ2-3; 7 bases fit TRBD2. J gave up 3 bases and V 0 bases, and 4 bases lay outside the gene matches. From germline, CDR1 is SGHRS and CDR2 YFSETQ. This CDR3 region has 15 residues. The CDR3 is CASSLGAGVTDTQYF. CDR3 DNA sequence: TGCGCCAGCAGCTTGGGGGCGGGAGTGACAGATACGCAGTATTTT.

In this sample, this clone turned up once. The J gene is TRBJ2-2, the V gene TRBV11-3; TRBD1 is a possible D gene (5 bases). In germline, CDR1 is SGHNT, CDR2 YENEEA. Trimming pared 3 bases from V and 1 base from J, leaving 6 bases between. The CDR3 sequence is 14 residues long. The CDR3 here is CASSFQGNTGELFF. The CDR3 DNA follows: TGTGCCAGCAGCTTCCAGGGGAACACCGGGGAGCTGTTTTTT.

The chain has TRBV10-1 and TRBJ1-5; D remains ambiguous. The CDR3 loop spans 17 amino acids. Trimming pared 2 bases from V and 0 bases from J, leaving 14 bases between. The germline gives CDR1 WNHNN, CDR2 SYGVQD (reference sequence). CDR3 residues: CASSEDSEEYSNQPQHF. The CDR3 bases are TGCGCCAGCAGTGAGGACTCGGAGGAGTATAGCAATCAGCCCCAGCATTTT.

In nucleotides, the CDR3 is TGTGCCAGCTCAATCGCAGGGATCGAGCAGTACTTC. Translating gives CASSIAGIEQYF. V and J are TRBV18 and TRBJ2-7; D possibly corresponds to TRBD1 (5 bases). There are 12 residues in the CDR3. V was pared by 5 bases and J by 6 bases, with 11 bases between. Germline V gene sequence: CDR1 KGHSH, CDR2 LQKENI.

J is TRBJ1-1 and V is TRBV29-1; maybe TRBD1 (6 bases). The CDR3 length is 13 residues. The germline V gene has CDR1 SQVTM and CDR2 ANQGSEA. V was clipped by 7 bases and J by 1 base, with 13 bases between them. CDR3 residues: CSARSTGNTEAFF. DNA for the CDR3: TGCAGCGCCCGTTCGACAGGGAACACTGAAGCTTTCTTT.

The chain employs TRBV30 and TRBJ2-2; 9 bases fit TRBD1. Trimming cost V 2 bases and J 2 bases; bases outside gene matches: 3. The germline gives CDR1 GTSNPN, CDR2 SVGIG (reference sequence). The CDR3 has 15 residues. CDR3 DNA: TGTGCCTGGAGTAGGGGACAGGGTAACACCGGGGAGCTGTTTTTT. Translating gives CAWSRGQGNTGELFF.

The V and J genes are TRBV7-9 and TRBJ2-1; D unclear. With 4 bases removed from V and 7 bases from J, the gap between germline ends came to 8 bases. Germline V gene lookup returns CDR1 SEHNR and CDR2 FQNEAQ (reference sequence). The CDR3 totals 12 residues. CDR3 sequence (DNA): TGTGCCAGCAGCTCCCCGTCTAATGAGCAGTTCTTC. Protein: CASSSPSNEQFF. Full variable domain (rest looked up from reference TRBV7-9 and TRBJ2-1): DTGVSQNPRHKITKRGQNVTFRCDPISEHNRLYWYRQTLGQGPEFLTYFQNEAQLEKSRLLSDRFSAERPKGSFSTLEIQRTEQGDSAMYLCASSSPSNEQFFGPGTRLTVL.

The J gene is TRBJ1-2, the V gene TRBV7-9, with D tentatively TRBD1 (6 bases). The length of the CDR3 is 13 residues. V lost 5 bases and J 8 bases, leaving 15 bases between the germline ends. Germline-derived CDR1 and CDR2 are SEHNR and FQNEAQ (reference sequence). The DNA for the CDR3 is TGTGCCAGCAGCGTCGTTGGGGGGCAAGGCTACACCTTC. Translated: CASSVVGGQGYTF. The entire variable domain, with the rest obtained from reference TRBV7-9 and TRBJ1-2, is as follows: DTGVSQNPRHKITKRGQNVTFRCDPISEHNRLYWYRQTLGQGPEFLTYFQNEAQLEKSRLLSDRFSAERPKGSFSTLEIQRTEQGDSAMYLCASSVVGGQGYTFGSGTRLTVV.

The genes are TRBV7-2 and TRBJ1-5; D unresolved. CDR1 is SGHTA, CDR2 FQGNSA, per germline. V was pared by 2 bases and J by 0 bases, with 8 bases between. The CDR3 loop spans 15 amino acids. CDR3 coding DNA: TGTGCCAGCAGCTTAAGGGCTAATAGCAATCAGCCCCAGCATTTT. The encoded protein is CASSLRANSNQPQHF.

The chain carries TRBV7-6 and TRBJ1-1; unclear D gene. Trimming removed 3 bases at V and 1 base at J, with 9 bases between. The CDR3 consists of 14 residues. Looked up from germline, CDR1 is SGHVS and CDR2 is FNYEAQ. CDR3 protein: CASSLGNANTEAFF. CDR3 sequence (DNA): TGTGCCAGCAGCTTGGGCAATGCGAACACTGAAGCTTTCTTT. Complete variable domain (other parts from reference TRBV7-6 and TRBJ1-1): GAGVSQSPRYKVTKRGQDVALRCDPISGHVSLYWYRQALGQGPEFLTYFNYEAQQDKSGLPNDRFSAERPEGSISTLTIQRTEQRDSAMYRCASSLGNANTEAFFGQGTRLTVV.

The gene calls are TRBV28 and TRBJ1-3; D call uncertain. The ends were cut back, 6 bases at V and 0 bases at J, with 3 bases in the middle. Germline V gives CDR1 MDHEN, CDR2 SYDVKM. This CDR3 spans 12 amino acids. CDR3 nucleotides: TGTGCCAGCAGGCTCTCTGGAAACACCATATATTTT. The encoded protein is CASRLSGNTIYF.

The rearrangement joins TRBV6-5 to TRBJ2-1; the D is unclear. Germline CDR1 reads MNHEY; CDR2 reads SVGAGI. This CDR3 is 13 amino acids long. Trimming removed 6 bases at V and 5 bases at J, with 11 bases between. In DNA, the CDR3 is TGTGCCAGCAGCCGCCAAGGAAACAATGAGCAGTTCTTC. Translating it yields CASSRQGNNEQFF.